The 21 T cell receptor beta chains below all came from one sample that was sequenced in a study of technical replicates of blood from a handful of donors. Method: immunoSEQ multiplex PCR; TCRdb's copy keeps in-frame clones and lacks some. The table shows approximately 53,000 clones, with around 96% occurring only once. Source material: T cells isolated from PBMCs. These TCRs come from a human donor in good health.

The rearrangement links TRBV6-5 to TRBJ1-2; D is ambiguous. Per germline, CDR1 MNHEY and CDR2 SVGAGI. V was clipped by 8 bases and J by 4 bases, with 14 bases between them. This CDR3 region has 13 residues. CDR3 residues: CASHAQWLYGYTF. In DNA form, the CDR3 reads TGTGCCAGCCACGCCCAGTGGCTCTATGGCTACACCTTC.

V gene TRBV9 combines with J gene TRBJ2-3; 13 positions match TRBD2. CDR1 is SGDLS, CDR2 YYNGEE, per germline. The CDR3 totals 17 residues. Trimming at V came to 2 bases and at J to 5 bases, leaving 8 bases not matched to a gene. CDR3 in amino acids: CASSVTRTSGSGDTQYF. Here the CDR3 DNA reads TGTGCCAGCAGCGTCACCAGGACTAGCGGGAGTGGAGATACGCAGTATTTT.

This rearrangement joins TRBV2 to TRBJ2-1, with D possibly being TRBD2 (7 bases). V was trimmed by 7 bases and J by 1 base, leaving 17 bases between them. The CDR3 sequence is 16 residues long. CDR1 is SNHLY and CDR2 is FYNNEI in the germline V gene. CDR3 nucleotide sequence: TGTGCCAGCATAGGGGGAGGGCCAAAGTCCTACAATGAGCAGTTCTTC. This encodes CASIGGGPKSYNEQFF.

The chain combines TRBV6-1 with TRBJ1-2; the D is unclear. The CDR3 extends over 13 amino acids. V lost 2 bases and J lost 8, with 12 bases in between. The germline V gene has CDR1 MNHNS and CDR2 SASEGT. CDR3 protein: CASSERSPKGYTF. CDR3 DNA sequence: TGTGCCAGCAGTGAAAGAAGCCCTAAGGGCTACACCTTC.

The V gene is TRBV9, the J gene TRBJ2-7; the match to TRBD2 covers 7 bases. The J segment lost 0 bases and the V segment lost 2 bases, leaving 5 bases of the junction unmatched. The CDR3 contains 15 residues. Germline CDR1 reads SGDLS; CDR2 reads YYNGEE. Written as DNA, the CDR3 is TGTGCCAGCAGCGTTTCGGCGGGGGTCTCCTACGAGCAGTACTTC. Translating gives CASSVSAGVSYEQYF.

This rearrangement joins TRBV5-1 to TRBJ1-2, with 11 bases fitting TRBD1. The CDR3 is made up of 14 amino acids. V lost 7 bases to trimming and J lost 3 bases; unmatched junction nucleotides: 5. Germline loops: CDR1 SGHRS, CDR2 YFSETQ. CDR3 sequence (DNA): TGCGCCAGCGGTCGGACAGGGGGCGACTATGGCTACACCTTC. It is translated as CASGRTGGDYGYTF.

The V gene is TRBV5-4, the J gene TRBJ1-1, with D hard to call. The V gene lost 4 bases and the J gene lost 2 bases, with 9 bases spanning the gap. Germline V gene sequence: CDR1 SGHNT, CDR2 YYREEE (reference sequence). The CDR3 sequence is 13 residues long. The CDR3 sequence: CASSREANTEAFF. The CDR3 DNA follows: TGTGCCAGCAGCCGGGAGGCCAACACTGAAGCTTTCTTT.

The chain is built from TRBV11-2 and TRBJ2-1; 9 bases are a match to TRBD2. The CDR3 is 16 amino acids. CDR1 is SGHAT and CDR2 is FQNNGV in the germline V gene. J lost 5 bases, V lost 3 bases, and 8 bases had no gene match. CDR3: CASSFRRLAAHNEQFF. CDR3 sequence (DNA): TGTGCCAGCAGCTTCAGAAGACTAGCGGCACACAATGAGCAGTTCTTC.

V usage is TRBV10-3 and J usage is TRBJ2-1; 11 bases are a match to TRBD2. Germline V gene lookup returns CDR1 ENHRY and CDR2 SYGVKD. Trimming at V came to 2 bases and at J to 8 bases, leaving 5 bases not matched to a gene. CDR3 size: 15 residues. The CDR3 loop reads CAISEPSGRFDEQFF. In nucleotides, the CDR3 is TGTGCCATCAGTGAGCCTAGCGGGAGGTTCGATGAGCAGTTCTTC.

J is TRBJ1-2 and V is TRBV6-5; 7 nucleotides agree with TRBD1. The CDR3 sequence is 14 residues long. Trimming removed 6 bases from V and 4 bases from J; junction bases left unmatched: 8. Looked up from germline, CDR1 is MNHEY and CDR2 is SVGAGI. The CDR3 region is CASSKTGIIYGYTF. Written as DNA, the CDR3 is TGTGCCAGCAGCAAGACAGGGATAATCTATGGCTACACCTTC.

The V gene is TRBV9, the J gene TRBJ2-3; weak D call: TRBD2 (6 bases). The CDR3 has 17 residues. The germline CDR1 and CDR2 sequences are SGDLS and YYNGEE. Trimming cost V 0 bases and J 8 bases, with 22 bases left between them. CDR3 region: CASSVGEGLKIYGTQYF. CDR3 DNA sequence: TGTGCCAGCAGCGTAGGAGAGGGACTCAAAATTTACGGTACGCAGTATTTT.

The CDR3 sequence: CSVEMQGAGQPQHF. CDR3 coding DNA: TGCAGCGTTGAAATGCAGGGGGCTGGTCAGCCCCAGCATTTT. This chain links TRBV29-1 with TRBJ1-5; TRBD1 matches 8 bases. Germline lookup yields CDR1 SQVTM and CDR2 ANQGSEA. The CDR3 totals 14 residues. Trimming cost V 2 bases and J 6 bases; bases outside gene matches: 6.

CDR3 sequence: CASSPYSGSTDTQYF. DNA for the CDR3: TGTGCCAGCAGCCCATATAGCGGGAGCACAGATACGCAGTATTTT. The chain uses TRBV7-9 and TRBJ2-3, with TRBD2 identical over 7 bases. The CDR3 loop spans 15 amino acids. Germline CDR1 SEHNR, CDR2 FQNEAQ (reference sequence). Trimming cost V 5 bases and J 0 bases; bases outside gene matches: 5. Filled out from reference TRBV7-9 and TRBJ2-3, the complete variable domain reads DTGVSQNPRHKITKRGQNVTFRCDPISEHNRLYWYRQTLGQGPEFLTYFQNEAQLEKSRLLSDRFSAERPKGSFSTLEIQRTEQGDSAMYLCASSPYSGSTDTQYFGPGTRLTVL.

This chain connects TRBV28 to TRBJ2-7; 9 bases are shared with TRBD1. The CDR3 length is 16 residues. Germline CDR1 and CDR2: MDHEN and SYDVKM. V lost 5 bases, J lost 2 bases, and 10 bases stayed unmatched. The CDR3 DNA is TGTGCCAGCAGTCCCCTGGGACAGGGACCACCCTACGAGCAGTACTTC. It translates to CASSPLGQGPPYEQYF.

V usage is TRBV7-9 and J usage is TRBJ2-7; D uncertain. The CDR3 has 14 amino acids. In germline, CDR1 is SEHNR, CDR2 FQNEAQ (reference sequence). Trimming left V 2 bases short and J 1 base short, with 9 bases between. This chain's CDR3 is CASSLFGDSYEQYF. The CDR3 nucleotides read TGTGCCAGCAGCTTATTTGGAGATTCCTACGAGCAGTACTTC.

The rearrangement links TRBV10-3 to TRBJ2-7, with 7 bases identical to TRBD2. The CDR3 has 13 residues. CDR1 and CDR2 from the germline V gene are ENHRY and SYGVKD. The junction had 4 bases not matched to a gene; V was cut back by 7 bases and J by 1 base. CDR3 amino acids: CAINQRESYEQYF. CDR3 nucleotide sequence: TGTGCCATCAATCAGCGGGAATCCTACGAGCAGTACTTC.

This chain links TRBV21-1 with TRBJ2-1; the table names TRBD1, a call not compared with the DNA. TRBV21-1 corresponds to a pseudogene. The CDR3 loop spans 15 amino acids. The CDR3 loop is CASSTRDRGTNEQFF. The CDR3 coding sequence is TGTGCCAGCAGCACTAGAGACAGGGGGACGAATGAGCAGTTCTTC.

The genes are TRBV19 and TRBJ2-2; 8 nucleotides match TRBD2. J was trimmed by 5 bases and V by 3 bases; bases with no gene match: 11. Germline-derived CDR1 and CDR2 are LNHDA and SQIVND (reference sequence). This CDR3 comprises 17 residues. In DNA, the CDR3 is TGTGCCAGTAGTATCGAGGCGGGAGGATTTTGGACCGGGGAGCTGTTTTTT. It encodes CASSIEAGGFWTGELFF.

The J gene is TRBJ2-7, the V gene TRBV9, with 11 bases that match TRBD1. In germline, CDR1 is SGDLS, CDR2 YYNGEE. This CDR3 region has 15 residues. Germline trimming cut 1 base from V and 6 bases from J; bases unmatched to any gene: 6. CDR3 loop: CASSVSGTGGFEQYF. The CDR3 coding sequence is TGTGCCAGCAGCGTATCTGGGACAGGGGGTTTCGAGCAGTACTTC. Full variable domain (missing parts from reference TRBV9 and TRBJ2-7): DSGVTQTPKHLITATGQRVTLRCSPRSGDLSVYWYQQSLDQGLQFLIQYYNGEERAKGNILERFSAQQFPDLHSELNLSSLELGDSALYFCASSVSGTGGFEQYFGPGTRLTVT.

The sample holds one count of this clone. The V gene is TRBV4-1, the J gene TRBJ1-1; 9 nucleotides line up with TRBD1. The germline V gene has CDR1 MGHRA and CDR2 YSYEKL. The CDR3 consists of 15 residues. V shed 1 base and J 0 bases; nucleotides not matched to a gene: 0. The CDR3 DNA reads TGCGCCAGCAGCCAAGGACAGGGGGTGAACACTGAAGCTTTCTTT. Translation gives CASSQGQGVNTEAFF.

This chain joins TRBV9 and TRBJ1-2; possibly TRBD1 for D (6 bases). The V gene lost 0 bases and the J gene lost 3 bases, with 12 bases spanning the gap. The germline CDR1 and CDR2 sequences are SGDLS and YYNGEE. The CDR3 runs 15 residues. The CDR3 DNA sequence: TGTGCCAGCAGCGTAGAGCTGGGGGCGTACTATGGCTACACCTTC. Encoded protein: CASSVELGAYYGYTF.